This T cell receptor (beta chain) was observed in a study of shared clonotypes between healthy human individuals. Trimming stripped 0 bases from V and 8 bases from J, with 20 bases between. There are 17 residues in the CDR3. Looked up from germline, CDR1 is MNHEY and CDR2 is SMNVEV (reference sequence). Assay used: immunoSEQ multiplex PCR; TCRdb lists only in-frame clones, some missing. The data show 2 million to 2.5 million clones, 85% to 95% seen once. The source is a man younger than 35 in good health. Some clones in this sample may be carry-over from other donors' samples. The chain joins TRBV27 to TRBJ2-1; D is unclear. Material for sequencing was naive CD4+ T cells from PBMCs. Indicated subset: CD45RA+ positively selected. This chain's CDR3 is CASSLSKSVGLRDEQFF. The CDR3 DNA reads as TGTGCCAGCAGTTTATCGAAGTCAGTAGGGCTACGCGATGAGCAGTTCTTC.